A single sample is the source of the 6 T cell receptor beta chains below, sequenced in a study of T-cell memory formation after mild COVID-19 (TCRdb year 2021). The method behind the library was 5' RACE. Sequencing instrument: Illumina NovaSeq 6000. The public reads were reprocessed in TCRdb via fastp at Q25 and MiXCR, keeping in-frame beta chains. Entries that share a CDR3 protein sequence are merged under the most common genes and DNA. The sample table holds about 130,000 distinct CDR3 sequences, of which about 5.9% were seen once. The ten top clones hold under 2.5% of the sample. The sequenced sample was PBMCs or a T cell subset sorted from them (not recorded which). The source is an adult woman who had mild COVID-19 (a few samples of this study predate the infection). The sample titles of this study are shuffled in the database, so cell type and time point are left out; the donor was told from shared clones.

J is TRBJ2-1 and V is TRBV11-2, with 8 nucleotides matching TRBD2. The CDR3 covers 17 residues. V trimming: 0 bases; J trimming: 7 bases; junction bases outside the gene matches: 11. The germline V gene has CDR1 SGHAT and CDR2 FQNNGV. The chain's CDR3 is CASSLELTSVRSNEQFF. CDR3 coding DNA: TGTGCCAGCAGCTTAGAGTTGACTAGCGTTCGATCAAATGAGCAGTTCTTC.

This clonotype was counted at least ten times. The J gene is TRBJ2-2, the V gene TRBV7-9; a weak D match, TRBD2 (5 bases). V was shortened by 1 base and J by 6 bases, with 9 bases between the two germline ends. The CDR3 loop spans 14 amino acids. Germline values: CDR1 SEHNR, CDR2 FQNEAQ (reference sequence). The CDR3 DNA follows: TGTGCCAGCAGCTTAGTGCCGGGGTCCGGGGAGCTGTTTTTT. Protein product: CASSLVPGSGELFF.

In this sample, this clonotype turned up a few times. The genes are TRBV20-1 and TRBJ2-3; TRBD1 might be the D (6 bases). The CDR3 spans 14 residues. Germline V lookup: CDR1 DFQATT, CDR2 SNEGSKA (reference sequence). Trimming left V 5 bases short and J 0 bases short, with 12 bases between. The CDR3 here is CSALGGISTDTQYF. The CDR3 nucleotides are TGCAGTGCTTTAGGGGGTATTAGCACAGATACGCAGTATTTT.

This CDR3 is CASSQWGEANSPLHF. The CDR3, as DNA: TGCGCCAGCAGCCAATGGGGAGAGGCTAATTCACCCCTCCACTTT. The chain is built from TRBV4-1 and TRBJ1-6; D gene uncertain. The CDR3 covers 15 residues. Germline V lookup: CDR1 MGHRA, CDR2 YSYEKL. V was cut by 2 bases and J by 6 bases, with 11 bases left in between.

This chain uses TRBV20-1 with TRBJ2-7, with 9 nucleotides matching TRBD2. This CDR3 has 16 residues. Germline CDR1 DFQATT, CDR2 SNEGSKA (reference sequence). With V trimmed by 0 bases and J by 6 bases, 12 bases remained unmatched. As DNA, the CDR3 is TGCAGTGCTAGAGATAGAGCGGGAGGCCCCAGTACCGAGCAGTACTTC. Amino acid sequence: CSARDRAGGPSTEQYF.

This clonotype was counted many times. The rearrangement links TRBV12-3 or TRBV12-4 to TRBJ1-1; D is perhaps TRBD1 (6 bases). V lost 6 bases to trimming and J lost 4 bases, with 15 bases between them. The CDR3 runs to 14 residues. The CDR3 DNA follows: TGTGCCAGCAGCTTACAGGGTAGGGGCACTGAAGCTTTCTTT. As protein: CASSLQGRGTEAFF.